This T cell receptor (beta chain) was documented in a study of identical twins. General study points: Monozygotic twins shared more out-of-frame TCR alpha than recombination models predicted.

There are a few counts of this clonotype. The antigen is unknown. The germline V gene has CDR1 SGHRS and CDR2 YFSETQ. With 6 bases removed from V and 1 base from J, the gap between germline ends came to 10 bases. This CDR3 contains 13 residues. Addition of a universal primer site occurred through template switching, and cDNA carried unique molecular identifiers. TCRdb itself ran the 5' RACE reads through MiXCR, one entry per CDR3 protein. Of approximately 240,000 distinct CDR3 sequences listed, around 15% are singletons. The sequenced material came from memory (CD45RO+) T cells sorted from blood. The TCR originated in a woman between 18 and 29 years old in good health. This chain connects TRBV5-1 to TRBJ1-1, with unresolved D. The CDR3 here is CASNSEGNTEAFF. The CDR3 region has the DNA TGCGCCAGCAATTCAGAGGGGAACACTGAAGCTTTCTTT.